A single T cell receptor beta chain is shown here with its context. The data were obtained in a study of T cells expressing NK-cell markers. 5'RACE template switching with UMIs generated TCR beta cDNA. Reprocessing the 5' RACE reads, TCRdb reports a single entry for every CDR3 protein and omits DNA. The sample's table shows 450,000 to 600,000 distinct CDR3 sequences. The germline V gene has CDR1 LGHNA and CDR2 YSLEER. This CDR3 comprises 14 residues. This sequence originates from a man in his late teens or twenties in good health. This sequence joins TRBV4-3 and TRBJ2-7; TCRdb gives TRBD1 as the D gene, but with no DNA this cannot be confirmed. Sequenced: blood T cells: a sorted CD56 or NKG2C T cell subset, CD4+ or CD8+ T cells, or bulk PBMC T cells (not recorded which). The CDR3 reads CASSLGRGQYEQYF.